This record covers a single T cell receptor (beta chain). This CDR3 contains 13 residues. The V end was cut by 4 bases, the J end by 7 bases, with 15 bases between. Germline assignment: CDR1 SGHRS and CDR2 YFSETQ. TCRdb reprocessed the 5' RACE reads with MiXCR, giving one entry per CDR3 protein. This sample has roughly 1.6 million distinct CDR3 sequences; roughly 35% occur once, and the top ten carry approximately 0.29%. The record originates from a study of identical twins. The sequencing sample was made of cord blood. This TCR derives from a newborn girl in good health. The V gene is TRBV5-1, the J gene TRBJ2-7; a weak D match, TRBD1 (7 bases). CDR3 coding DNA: TGCGCCAGCAGCCCCCCGACAGGGAGGGAGCAGTACTTC. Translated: CASSPPTGREQYF.